The rows below give T cell receptor beta chains drawn from one sample of a study of T cell responses to AZD1222 COVID-19 vaccine. Clones were read by immunoSEQ multiplex PCR, and TCRdb kept only the in-frame ones, dropping some. The sample records under 130,000 clones, 90% to 95% being singletons. The sample consisted of peripheral blood, taken on day 0 of AZD1222 vaccination. Receptor source: an adult in good health. The CDR3 runs from the conserved cysteine through the conserved F or W. A D gene is named only where the DNA matches it firmly. Clone size is given for some rows only: seen once, a few or many times, or a class if the clone is expanded.

d_call	clone_size	v_call	j_call	cdr3_nt	cdr3_aa
TRBD1	NA	TRBV10-3	TRBJ1-3	TGTGCCATCAGTGAGGGAGGGGGCATATCGGGAAACACCATATATTTT	CAISEGGGISGNTIYF
NA	NA	TRBV19	TRBJ2-7	TGTGCCAGTAGCCCCAGCTCCTACGAGCAGTACTTC	CASSPSSYEQYF
TRBD1	NA	TRBV11-1	TRBJ1-2	TGTGCCAGCAGCCGTACAGGGGGCGCGGGCTACACCTTC	CASSRTGGAGYTF
TRBD2	NA	TRBV11-2	TRBJ2-3	TGTGCCAGCAGCTTAACTAGCGGGAGGGGCACAGATACGCAGTATTTT	CASSLTSGRGTDTQYF
NA	once	TRBV19	TRBJ1-4	TGTGCCAGTAGTATGACCTGGGGGACGCTCCCTGAAAAACTGTTTTTT	CASSMTWGTLPEKLFF
NA	NA	TRBV6-5	TRBJ2-3	TGTGCCAGCACATTAGGGCTTCACACAGATACGCAGTATTTT	CASTLGLHTDTQYF
NA	NA	TRBV11-1	TRBJ1-4	TGTGCCAGCAGCCGTCTCCCAGGGTCTCGTGAAAAACTGTTTTTT	CASSRLPGSREKLFF
NA	NA	TRBV11-2	TRBJ1-5	TGTGCCAGCAGCCTAGACAGAGATCAGCCCCAGCATTTT	CASSLDRDQPQHF
TRBD1	once	TRBV5-8	TRBJ1-4	TGTGCCAGCAGCATGACAGGGGCAACTAATGAAAAACTGTTTTTT	CASSMTGATNEKLFF
NA	NA	TRBV5-5	TRBJ2-7	TGTGCCAGCAGCTTTCAGCGAAGCTCCTACGAGCAGTACTTC	CASSFQRSSYEQYF
NA	once	TRBV15	TRBJ1-1	TGTGCCACCAGCAGAGACGGATTGGGCGACACGGCTTTCTTT	CATSRDGLGDTAFF
NA	NA	TRBV28	TRBJ2-6	TGTGCCAGCAGTTCGATTCACACCGGGACTCCTGCGGTATCCGCTGGGGCCAACGTCCTGACTTTC	CASSSIHTGTPAVSAGANVLTF
TRBD1	NA	TRBV30	TRBJ2-7	TGTGCCTGGAGTACGGGACAGTCCTACGAGCAGTACTTC	CAWSTGQSYEQYF
TRBD1	NA	TRBV28	TRBJ2-1	TGTGCCAGCAGCACCGGGACAGCGTTGCAGTTCTTC	CASSTGTALQFF
NA	once	TRBV4-1	TRBJ2-3	TGCGCCAGCAGACTTCAAGGACAGTCTAGCACAGATACGCAGTATTTT	CASRLQGQSSTDTQYF
NA	NA	TRBV19	TRBJ1-1	TGTGCCAGTAGTATACGCAGCACTATGAACACTGAAGCTTTCTTT	CASSIRSTMNTEAFF
NA	once	TRBV3-1/TRBV3-2	TRBJ1-2	TGTGCCAGCAGCCAAGACAACTATGGCTACACCTTC	CASSQDNYGYTF
NA	NA	TRBV18	TRBJ1-2	TGTGCCAGCTCACCACAGGGTACAGGAGGCTACACCTTC	CASSPQGTGGYTF
NA	NA	TRBV28	TRBJ1-2	TGTGCCATCGCGGGGCAGAACTATGGCTACACCTTC	CAIAGQNYGYTF
NA	NA	TRBV27	TRBJ2-7	TGTGCCAGTGGGTCTGGTACCTTCTTCTCCTACGAGCAGTACTTC	CASGSGTFFSYEQYF
NA	NA	TRBV6-5	TRBJ2-7	TGTGCCACCGTTCTATTGACAGGAGAGCAGTACTTC	CATVLLTGEQYF
TRBD1	NA	TRBV9	TRBJ1-1	TGTGCCAGCAGCGTCCAGGGGGAGAGGACTGAAGCTTTCTTT	CASSVQGERTEAFF
TRBD2	NA	TRBV7-9	TRBJ2-1	TGTGCCAGCAGCTTTGCGGGAGGTAGCTACAATGAGCAGTTCTTC	CASSFAGGSYNEQFF
NA	NA	TRBV10-2	TRBJ2-1	TGCGCCAGCACCCGAGGCAGGGGCGATGAGCAGTTCTTC	CASTRGRGDEQFF
TRBD2	NA	TRBV28	TRBJ2-1	TGTGCCAGCAGTTGGCGGGGGAGATACAATGAGCAGTTCTTC	CASSWRGRYNEQFF
NA	NA	TRBV28	TRBJ2-7	TGTGCCAGCAGTTCATCGGGGGCGGCCGAGCAGTACTTC	CASSSSGAAEQYF
NA	NA	TRBV2	TRBJ2-7	TGTGCCAGCAGTGAACGACAGGCCGGGGCCTACGAGCAGTACTTC	CASSERQAGAYEQYF
NA	NA	TRBV28	TRBJ1-1	TGTGCCAGCGGTGAAGCTTTCTTT	CASGEAFF
NA	NA	TRBV11-2	TRBJ1-4	TGTGCCAGCAGCGCCGTTATAAGGGTGAGGAGTGAAAAACTGTTTTTT	CASSAVIRVRSEKLFF
NA	once	TRBV29-1	TRBJ2-5	TGCAGCTGGACAGTCCAAGAGACCCAGTACTTC	CSWTVQETQYF
NA	NA	TRBV12-3/TRBV12-4	TRBJ1-1	TGTGCCAGCAGTTTGGGACGGAACACTGAAGCTTTCTTT	CASSLGRNTEAFF
NA	NA	TRBV7-3	TRBJ2-1	TGTGCCAGCAGCTTTTATGGAAGCTCCTACAATGAGCAGTTCTTC	CASSFYGSSYNEQFF
NA	NA	TRBV5-1	TRBJ1-2	TGCGCCAGCAGCTTGCAGGGTGTAGAAAGCTATGGCTACACCTTC	CASSLQGVESYGYTF
NA	NA	TRBV9	TRBJ1-1	TGTGCCGGCAGCGTAAGTCTGAACACTGAAGCTTTCTTT	CAGSVSLNTEAFF
TRBD2	NA	TRBV9	TRBJ2-1	TGTGCCAGCAGCGGGTTTAGCGGGAGGGCCGGTTACAATGAGCAGTTCTTC	CASSGFSGRAGYNEQFF
NA	NA	TRBV10-1	TRBJ2-7	TGCGCCAGCAGTGTCAATGCCCACGGCTACGAGCAGTACTTC	CASSVNAHGYEQYF
TRBD1	NA	TRBV19	TRBJ1-2	TGTGCCAGTAGTATAGATGGGGCAGGGGGCTATGGCTACACCTTC	CASSIDGAGGYGYTF
TRBD1	NA	TRBV29-1	TRBJ1-4	TGCAGCGTTGTGGGGACAGGGGTAGAGGAAAAACTGTTTTTT	CSVVGTGVEEKLFF
NA	NA	TRBV27	TRBJ1-6	TGTGCCAGCAGTTTAATGGGCCTATATAATTCACCCCTCCACTTT	CASSLMGLYNSPLHF
TRBD1	NA	TRBV5-5	TRBJ1-2	TGTGCCAGCAGCCCCGGGACAGACGACACCTATGGCTACACCTTC	CASSPGTDDTYGYTF
NA	NA	TRBV6-5	TRBJ1-1	TGTGCCAGCGTAACCCCTATGAACACTGAAGCTTTCTTT	CASVTPMNTEAFF
NA	NA	TRBV6-2/TRBV6-3	TRBJ1-1	TGTGCCAGCAGCCCTCAACCCGTACAGTTGAACACTGAAGCTTTCTTT	CASSPQPVQLNTEAFF
TRBD1	NA	TRBV7-2	TRBJ1-3	TGTGCCAGCAGCCTCCCGAGGACAGGGGGAAACACCATATATTTT	CASSLPRTGGNTIYF
NA	NA	TRBV28	TRBJ2-1	TGTGCCAGCAGGCGTGGGCGATTAGACAATGAGCAGTTCTTC	CASRRGRLDNEQFF
NA	once	TRBV6-5	TRBJ2-1	TGTGCCAGCAGTTACTCGGTGAGGGGATCCAATGAGCAGTTCTTC	CASSYSVRGSNEQFF
TRBD1	NA	TRBV11-3	TRBJ1-1	TGTGCCAGCACTCTAGAGGGGGACAGCCGCTATTTT	CASTLEGDSRYF